This is a list of T cell receptor beta chains from one sample in a study of blood T cells in healthy people across ages. A single record per CDR3 protein comes from TCRdb applying MiXCR to the 5' RACE reads. The profile shows approximately 1,100,000 distinct CDR3 sequences, 40% to 50% of them singletons. Material: blood. These receptors were obtained from a woman aged 55-75 years in good health. Both conserved end residues are part of each CDR3. A D gene is named only where the DNA matches it firmly. Rows give clone size only sometimes, using once, few, many, or a class for an expanded clone.

v_gene	abundance	d_gene	j_gene	CDR3nt	CDR3aa
TRBV29-1	many	-	TRBJ2-5	TGCAGCGTTGGGGGGAAAGAGACCCAGTACTTC	CSVGGKETQYF
TRBV6-1	-	-	TRBJ1-2	TGTGCCAGCAGTCGGACAGAGATCTATGGCTACACCTTC	CASSRTEIYGYTF
TRBV5-1	-	-	TRBJ2-7	TGCGCCAGCAGCTTGGTACGCACCTCCTACGAGCAGTACTTC	CASSLVRTSYEQYF
TRBV27	-	-	TRBJ1-2	TGTGCCAGCAGTTTAACCAGGGGAGGGGTAGATGGCTACACCTTC	CASSLTRGGVDGYTF
TRBV5-1	few	-	TRBJ1-2	TGCGCCAGCAGCGGGGATTGGGGCGGCTACACCTTC	CASSGDWGGYTF
TRBV13	-	-	TRBJ2-4	TGTGCCAGCAGCTTGGGACCGGGGACATCAGCCCAAGAGTACTTC	CASSLGPGTSAQEYF
TRBV4-1	-	-	TRBJ2-7	TGCGCCAGCAGCCAAGAGTGGAGGAGCTCCTACAATGGGCAGTACTTC	CASSQEWRSSYNGQYF
TRBV20-1	-	-	TRBJ2-1	TGCAGTGCTAGAGATTCACAGAACAATGAGCAGTTCTTC	CSARDSQNNEQFF
TRBV20-1	few	-	TRBJ2-7	TGCAGTGCAGCGGCGGTGATAGGCTCCTACGAGCAGTACTTC	CSAAAVIGSYEQYF
TRBV2	-	TRBD2	TRBJ2-5	TGTGCCAGCAGTGAGGAGGGACTAAAGACCCAGTACTTC	CASSEEGLKTQYF